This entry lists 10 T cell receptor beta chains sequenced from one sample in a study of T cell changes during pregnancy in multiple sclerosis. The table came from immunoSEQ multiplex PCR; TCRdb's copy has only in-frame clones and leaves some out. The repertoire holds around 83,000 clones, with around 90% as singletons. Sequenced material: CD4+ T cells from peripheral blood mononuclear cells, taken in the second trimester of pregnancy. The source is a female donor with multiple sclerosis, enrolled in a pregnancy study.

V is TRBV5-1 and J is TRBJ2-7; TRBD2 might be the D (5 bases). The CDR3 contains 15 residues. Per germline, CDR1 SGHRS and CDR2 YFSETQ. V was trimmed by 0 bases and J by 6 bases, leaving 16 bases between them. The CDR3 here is CASSLEWKGRGEQYF. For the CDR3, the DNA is TGCGCCAGCAGCTTGGAGTGGAAGGGTCGGGGCGAGCAGTACTTC.

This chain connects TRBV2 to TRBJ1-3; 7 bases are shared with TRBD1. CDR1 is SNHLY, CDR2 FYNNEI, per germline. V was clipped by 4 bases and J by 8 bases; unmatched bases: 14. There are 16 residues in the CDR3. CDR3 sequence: CASSVFLTGRTDTIYF. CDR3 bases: TGTGCCAGCAGTGTTTTTCTGACAGGGCGTACAGACACCATATATTTT.

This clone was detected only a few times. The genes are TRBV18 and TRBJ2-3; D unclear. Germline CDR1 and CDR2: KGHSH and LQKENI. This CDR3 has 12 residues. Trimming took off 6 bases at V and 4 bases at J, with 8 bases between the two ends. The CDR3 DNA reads TGTGCCAGCTCTCCGAGTGCAGATACGCAGTATTTT. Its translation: CASSPSADTQYF.

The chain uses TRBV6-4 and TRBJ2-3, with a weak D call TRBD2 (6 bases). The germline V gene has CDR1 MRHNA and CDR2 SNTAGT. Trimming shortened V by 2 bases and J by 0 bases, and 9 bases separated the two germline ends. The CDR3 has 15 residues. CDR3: CASSDGGTSTDTQYF. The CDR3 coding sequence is TGTGCCAGCAGTGACGGGGGGACTAGCACAGATACGCAGTATTTT.

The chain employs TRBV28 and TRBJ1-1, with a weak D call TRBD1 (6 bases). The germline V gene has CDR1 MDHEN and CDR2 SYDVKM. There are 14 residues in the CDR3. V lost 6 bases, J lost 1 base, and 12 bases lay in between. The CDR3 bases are TGTGCCAGCAGACTACAGGGCCAGAACACTGAAGCTTTCTTT. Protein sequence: CASRLQGQNTEAFF.

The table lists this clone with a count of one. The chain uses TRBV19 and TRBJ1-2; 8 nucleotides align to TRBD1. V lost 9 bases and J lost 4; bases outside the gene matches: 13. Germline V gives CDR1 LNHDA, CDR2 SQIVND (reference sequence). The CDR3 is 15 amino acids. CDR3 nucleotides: TGTGCCAGCTCACAAGGACAGGGCAGTGGCTATGGCTACACCTTC. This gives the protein CASSQGQGSGYGYTF.

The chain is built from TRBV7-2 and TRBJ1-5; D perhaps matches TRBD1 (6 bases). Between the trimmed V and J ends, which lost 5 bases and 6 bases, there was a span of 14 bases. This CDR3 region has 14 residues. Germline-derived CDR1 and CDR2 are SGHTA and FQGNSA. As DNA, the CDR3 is TGTGCCAGCAGCCACAGGGTGCCGGGTCAGCCCCAGCATTTT. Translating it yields CASSHRVPGQPQHF.

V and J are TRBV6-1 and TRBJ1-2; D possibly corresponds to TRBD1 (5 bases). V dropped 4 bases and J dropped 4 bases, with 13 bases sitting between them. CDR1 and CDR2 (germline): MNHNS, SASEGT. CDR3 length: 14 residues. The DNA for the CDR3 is TGTGCCAGCAGTGGCACGACAGCGCCCTATGGCTACACCTTC. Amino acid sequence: CASSGTTAPYGYTF.

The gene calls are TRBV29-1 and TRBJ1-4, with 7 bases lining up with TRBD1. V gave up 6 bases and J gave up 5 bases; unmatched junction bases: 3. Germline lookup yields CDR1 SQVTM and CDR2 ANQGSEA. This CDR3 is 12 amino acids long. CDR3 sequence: CSVGQLNEKLFF. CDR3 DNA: TGCAGCGTGGGACAGCTAAATGAAAAACTGTTTTTT.

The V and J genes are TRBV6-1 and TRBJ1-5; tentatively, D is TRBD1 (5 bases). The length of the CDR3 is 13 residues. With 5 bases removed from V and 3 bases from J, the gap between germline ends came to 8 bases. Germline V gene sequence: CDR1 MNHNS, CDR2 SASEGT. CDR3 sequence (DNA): TGTGCCAGCAGTCCAGGGTACAATCAGCCCCAGCATTTT. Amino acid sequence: CASSPGYNQPQHF.